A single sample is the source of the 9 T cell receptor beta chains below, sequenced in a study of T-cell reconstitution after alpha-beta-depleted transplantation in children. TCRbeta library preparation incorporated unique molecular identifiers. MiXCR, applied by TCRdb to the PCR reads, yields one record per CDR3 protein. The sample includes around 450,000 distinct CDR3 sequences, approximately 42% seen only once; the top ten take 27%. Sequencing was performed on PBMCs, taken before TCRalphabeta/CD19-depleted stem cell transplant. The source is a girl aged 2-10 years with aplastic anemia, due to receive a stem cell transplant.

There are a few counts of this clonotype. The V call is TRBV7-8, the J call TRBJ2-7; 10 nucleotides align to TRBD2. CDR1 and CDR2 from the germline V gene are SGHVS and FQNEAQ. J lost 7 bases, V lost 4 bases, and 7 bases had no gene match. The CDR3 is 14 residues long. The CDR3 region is CASSSPGLAREQYF. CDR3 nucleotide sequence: TGTGCCAGCAGCTCACCGGGACTAGCGCGTGAGCAGTACTTC.

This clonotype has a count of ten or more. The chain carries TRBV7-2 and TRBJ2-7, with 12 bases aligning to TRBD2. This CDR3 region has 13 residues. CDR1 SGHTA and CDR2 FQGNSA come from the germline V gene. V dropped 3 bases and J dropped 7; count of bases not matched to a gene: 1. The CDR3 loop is CASSFGLAGEQYF. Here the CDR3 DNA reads TGTGCCAGCAGCTTCGGACTAGCGGGGGAGCAGTACTTC.

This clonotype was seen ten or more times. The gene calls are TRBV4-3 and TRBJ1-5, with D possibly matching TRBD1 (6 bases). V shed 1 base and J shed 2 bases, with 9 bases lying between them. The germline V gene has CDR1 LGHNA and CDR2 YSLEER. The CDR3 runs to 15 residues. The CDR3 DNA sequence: TGCGCCAGCAGCCAAGGGGCAGGGGGCAATCAGCCCCAGCATTTT. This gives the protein CASSQGAGGNQPQHF.

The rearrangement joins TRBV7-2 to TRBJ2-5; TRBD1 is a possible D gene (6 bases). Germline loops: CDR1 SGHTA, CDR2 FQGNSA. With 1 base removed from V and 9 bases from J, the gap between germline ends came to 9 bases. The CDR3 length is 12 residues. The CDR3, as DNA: TGTGCCAGCAGCTTAGATACAGGGCCCCAGTACTTC. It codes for CASSLDTGPQYF.

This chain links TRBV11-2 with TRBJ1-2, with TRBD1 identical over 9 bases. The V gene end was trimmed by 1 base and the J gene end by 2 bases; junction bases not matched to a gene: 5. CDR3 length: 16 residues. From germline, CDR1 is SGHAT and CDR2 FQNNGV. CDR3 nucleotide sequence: TGTGCCAGCAGCTTAGTCGTTGGGACAGGGAACTATGGCTACACCTTC. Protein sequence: CASSLVVGTGNYGYTF.

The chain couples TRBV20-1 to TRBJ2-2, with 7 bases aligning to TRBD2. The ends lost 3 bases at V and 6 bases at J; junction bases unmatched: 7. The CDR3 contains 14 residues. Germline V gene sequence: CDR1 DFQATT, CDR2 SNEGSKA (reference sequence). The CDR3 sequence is CSAREAGWAGELFF. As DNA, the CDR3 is TGCAGTGCTAGGGAAGCGGGGTGGGCCGGGGAGCTGTTTTTT.

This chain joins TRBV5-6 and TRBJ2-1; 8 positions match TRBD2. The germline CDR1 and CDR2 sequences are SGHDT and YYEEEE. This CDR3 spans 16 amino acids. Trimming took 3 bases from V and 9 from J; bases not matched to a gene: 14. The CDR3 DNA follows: TGTGCCAGCAGCTCGGATAGCGGGGTCAGGTCGTCTGAGCAGTTCTTC. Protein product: CASSSDSGVRSSEQFF.

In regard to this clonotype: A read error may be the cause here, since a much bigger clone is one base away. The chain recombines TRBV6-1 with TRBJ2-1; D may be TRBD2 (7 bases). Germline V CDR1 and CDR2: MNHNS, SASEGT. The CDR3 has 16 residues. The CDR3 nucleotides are TGTGCCAGCAGTGCCTTCCTAGCGGAGTGGGACAATGAGCATTTCTTC. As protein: CASSAFLAEWDNEHFF.

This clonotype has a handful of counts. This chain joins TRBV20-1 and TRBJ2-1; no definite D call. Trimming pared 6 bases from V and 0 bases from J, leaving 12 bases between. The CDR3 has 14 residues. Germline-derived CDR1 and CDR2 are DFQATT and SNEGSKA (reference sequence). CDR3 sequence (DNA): TGCAGTGCCGGGCTGGTAAGCTCCTACAATGAGCAGTTCTTC. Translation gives CSAGLVSSYNEQFF.